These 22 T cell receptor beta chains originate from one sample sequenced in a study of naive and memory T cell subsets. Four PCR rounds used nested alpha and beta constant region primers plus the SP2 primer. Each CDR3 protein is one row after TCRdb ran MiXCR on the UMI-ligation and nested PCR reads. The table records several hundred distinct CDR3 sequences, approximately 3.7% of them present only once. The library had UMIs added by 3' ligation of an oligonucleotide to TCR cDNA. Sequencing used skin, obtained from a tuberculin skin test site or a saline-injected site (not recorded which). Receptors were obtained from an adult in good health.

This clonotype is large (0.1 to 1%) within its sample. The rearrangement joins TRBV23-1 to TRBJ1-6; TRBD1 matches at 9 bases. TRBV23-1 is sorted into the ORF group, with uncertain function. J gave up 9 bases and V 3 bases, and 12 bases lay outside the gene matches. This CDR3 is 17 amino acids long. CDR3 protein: CASSHPGTGTAGSPLHF. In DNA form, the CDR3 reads TGCGCCAGCAGTCATCCCGGGACAGGGACTGCCGGTTCACCCCTCCACTTT.

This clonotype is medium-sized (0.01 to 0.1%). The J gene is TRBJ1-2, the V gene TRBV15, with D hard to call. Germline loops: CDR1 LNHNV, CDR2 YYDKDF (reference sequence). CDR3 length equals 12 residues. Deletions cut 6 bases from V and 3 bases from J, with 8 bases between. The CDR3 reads CATSYNDYGYTF. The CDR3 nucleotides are TGTGCCACCAGTTATAACGACTATGGCTACACCTTC.

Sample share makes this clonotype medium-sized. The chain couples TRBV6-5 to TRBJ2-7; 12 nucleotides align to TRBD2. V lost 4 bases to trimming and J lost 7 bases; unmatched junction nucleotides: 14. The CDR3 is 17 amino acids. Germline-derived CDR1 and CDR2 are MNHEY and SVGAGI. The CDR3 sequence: CASSSRGLAGGVGEQYF. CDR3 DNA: TGTGCCAGCAGTTCCCGAGGGCTAGCGGGGGGGGTGGGGGAGCAGTACTTC.

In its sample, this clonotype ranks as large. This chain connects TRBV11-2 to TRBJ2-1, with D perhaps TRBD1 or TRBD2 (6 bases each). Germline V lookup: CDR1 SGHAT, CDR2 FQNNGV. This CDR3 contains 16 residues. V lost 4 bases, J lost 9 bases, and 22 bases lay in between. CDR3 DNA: TGTGCCAGCAGCTCGCCGGGGGCTCTTCAAGACAGTGAGCAGTTCTTC. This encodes CASSSPGALQDSEQFF.

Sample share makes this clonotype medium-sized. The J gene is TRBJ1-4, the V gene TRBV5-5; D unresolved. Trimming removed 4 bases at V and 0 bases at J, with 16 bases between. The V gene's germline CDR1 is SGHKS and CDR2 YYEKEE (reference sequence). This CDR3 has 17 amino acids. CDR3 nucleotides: TGTGCCAGCAGCCCCGGGAGATCCCGGACAACTAATGAAAAACTGTTTTTT. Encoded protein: CASSPGRSRTTNEKLFF.

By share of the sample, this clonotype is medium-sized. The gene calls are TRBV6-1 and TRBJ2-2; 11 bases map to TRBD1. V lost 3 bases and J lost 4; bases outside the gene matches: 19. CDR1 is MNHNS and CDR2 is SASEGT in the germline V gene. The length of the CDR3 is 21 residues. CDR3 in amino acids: CASSDFSPGQGEWTVTGELFF. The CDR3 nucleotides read TGTGCCAGCAGTGATTTTTCCCCGGGACAGGGGGAATGGACGGTCACCGGGGAGCTGTTTTTT.

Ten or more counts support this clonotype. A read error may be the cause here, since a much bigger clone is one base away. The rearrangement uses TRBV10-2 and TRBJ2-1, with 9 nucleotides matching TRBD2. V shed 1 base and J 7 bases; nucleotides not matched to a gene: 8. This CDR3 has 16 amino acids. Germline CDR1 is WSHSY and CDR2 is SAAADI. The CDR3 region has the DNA TGCGCCAGCAGTGAGTTGACTAGCGGCGCACAGAATGAGCAGTTCTTC. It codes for CASSELTSGAQNEQFF.

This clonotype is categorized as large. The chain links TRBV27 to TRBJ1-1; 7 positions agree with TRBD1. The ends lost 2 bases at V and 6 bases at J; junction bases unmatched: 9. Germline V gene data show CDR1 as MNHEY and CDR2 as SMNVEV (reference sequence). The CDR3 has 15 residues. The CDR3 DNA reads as TGTGCCAGCAGTTTAATAAAGGGGGCGTTCCCTGAAGCTTTCTTT. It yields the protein CASSLIKGAFPEAFF.

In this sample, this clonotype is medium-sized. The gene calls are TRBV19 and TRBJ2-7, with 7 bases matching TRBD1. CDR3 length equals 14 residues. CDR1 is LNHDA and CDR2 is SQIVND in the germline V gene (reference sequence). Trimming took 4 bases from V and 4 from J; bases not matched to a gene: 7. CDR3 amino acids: CASSTTGQFYEQYF. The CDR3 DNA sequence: TGTGCCAGTAGTACGACAGGGCAATTTTACGAGCAGTACTTC.

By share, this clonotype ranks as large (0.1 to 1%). CDR3 protein: CASSARGHTYEQYF. As DNA, the CDR3 is TGTGCCAGCAGTGCCCGGGGGCACACCTACGAGCAGTACTTC. This sequence joins TRBV28 and TRBJ2-7, with D perhaps assigned TRBD1 or TRBD2 (6 bases each). CDR3 size: 14 residues. Trimming took 5 bases from V and 2 from J, leaving 13 bases between them. Germline assignment: CDR1 MDHEN and CDR2 SYDVKM. Drawing the rest from reference TRBV28 and TRBJ2-7, the complete variable domain is DVKVTQSSRYLVKRTGEKVFLECVQDMDHENMFWYRQDPGLGLRLIYFSYDVKMKEKGDIPEGYSVSREKKERFSLILESASTNQTSMYLCASSARGHTYEQYFGPGTRLTVT.

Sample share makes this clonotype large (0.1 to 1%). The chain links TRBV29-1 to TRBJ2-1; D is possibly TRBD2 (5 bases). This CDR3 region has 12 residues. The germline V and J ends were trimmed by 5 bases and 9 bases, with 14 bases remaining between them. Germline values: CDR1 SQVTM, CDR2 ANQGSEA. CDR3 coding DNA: TGCAGCGTTTTCGGGATGGAGTTTGAGCAGTTCTTC. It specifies CSVFGMEFEQFF.

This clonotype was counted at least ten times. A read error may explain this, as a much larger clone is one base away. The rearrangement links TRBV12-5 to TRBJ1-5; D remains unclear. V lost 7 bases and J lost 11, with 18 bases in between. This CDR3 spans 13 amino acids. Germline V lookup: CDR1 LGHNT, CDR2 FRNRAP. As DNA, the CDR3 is TGTGCTAGTGCCCAAAGCGGGTGTGGGTCCCAGCATTTT. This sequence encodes CASAQSGCGSQHF.

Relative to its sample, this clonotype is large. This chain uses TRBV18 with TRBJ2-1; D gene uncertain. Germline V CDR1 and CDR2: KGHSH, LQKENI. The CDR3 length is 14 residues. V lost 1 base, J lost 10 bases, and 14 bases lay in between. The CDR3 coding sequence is TGTGCCAGCTCACCACGCAGGTCTGTGCGGGAGCAGTTCTTC. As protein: CASSPRRSVREQFF.

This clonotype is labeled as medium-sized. The CDR3 coding sequence is TGCGCCAGCAGTGGGTCGGGGGCCGGCACCGGGGAGCTGTTTTTT. It codes for CASSGSGAGTGELFF. The chain combines TRBV10-2 with TRBJ2-2; the D gene could be TRBD1 or TRBD2 (6 bases each). V was trimmed by 4 bases and J by 4 bases, leaving 13 bases between them. This CDR3 spans 15 amino acids. CDR1 and CDR2 (germline): WSHSY, SAAADI.

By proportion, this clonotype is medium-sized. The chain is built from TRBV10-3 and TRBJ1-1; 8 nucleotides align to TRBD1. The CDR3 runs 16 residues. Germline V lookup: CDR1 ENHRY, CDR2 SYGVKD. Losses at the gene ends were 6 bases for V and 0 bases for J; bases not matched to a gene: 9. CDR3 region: CAISLTGDRMNTEAFF. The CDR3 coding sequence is TGTGCCATCAGCCTGACAGGGGATAGGATGAACACTGAAGCTTTCTTT.

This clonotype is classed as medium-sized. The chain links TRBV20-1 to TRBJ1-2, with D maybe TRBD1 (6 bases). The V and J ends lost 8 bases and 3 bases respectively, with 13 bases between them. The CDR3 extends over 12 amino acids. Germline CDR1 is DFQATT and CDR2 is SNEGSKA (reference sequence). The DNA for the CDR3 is TGCAGTTCACAGAGGGGGGACTATGGCTACACCTTC. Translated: CSSQRGDYGYTF.

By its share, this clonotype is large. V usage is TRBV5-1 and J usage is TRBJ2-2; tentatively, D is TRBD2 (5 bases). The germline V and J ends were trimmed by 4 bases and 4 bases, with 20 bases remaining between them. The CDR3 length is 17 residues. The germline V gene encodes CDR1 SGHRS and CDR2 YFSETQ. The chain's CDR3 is CASSPPRIGSGTGELFF. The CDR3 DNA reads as TGCGCCAGCAGCCCCCCACGAATCGGAAGCGGCACCGGGGAGCTGTTTTTT.

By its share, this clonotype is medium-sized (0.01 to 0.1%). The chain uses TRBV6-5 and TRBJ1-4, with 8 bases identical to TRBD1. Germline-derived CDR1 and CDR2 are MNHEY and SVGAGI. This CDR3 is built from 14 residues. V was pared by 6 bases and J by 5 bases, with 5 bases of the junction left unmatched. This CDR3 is CASRGTGQNEKLFF. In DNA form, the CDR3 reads TGTGCCAGCAGGGGGACAGGACAGAATGAAAAACTGTTTTTT.

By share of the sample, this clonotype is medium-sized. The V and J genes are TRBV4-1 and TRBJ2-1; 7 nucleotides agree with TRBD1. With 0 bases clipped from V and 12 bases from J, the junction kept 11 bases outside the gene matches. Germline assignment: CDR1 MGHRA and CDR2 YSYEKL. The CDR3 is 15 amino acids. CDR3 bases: TGCGCCAGCAGCCAAGATAGGGGACAGAAACTAGGGCAGTTCTTC. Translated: CASSQDRGQKLGQFF.

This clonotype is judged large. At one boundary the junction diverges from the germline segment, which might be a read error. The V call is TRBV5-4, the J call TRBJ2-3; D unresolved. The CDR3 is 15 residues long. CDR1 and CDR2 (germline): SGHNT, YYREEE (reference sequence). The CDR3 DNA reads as TGTGCCAGCAGCTCCCCGGAGTTGAGCAGAGATACGCAGTATTTT. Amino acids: CASSSPELSRDTQYF.

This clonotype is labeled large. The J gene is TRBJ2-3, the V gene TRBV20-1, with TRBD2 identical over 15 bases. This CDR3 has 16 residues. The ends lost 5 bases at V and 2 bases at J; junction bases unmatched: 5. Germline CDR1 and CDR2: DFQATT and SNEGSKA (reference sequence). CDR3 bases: TGCAGTGCTTCCGGACTAGCGGGAGGGGCCACAGATACGCAGTATTTT. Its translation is CSASGLAGGATDTQYF.

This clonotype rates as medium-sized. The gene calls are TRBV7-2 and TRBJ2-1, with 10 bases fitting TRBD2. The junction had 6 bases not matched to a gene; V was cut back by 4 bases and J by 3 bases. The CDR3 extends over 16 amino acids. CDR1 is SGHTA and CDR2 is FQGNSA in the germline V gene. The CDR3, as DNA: TGTGCCAGCAGCTCTAGAGCGGGAGGGCTCTACAATGAGCAGTTCTTC. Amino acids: CASSSRAGGLYNEQFF.